This T cell receptor (beta chain) was captured in a study of OX40 agonist ivuxolimab in advanced cancers. This clone was picked up a small number of times. Sequencing used immunoSEQ multiplex PCR; TCRdb keeps in-frame clones, though not all of them. The table has about 18,000 clones, around 70% seen once. CDR3 length: 14 residues. Germline lookup yields CDR1 LNHDA and CDR2 SQIVND (reference sequence). Trimming removed 5 bases from V and 6 bases from J; junction bases left unmatched: 4. This chain joins TRBV19 and TRBJ2-1, with 10 bases identical to TRBD1. The specimen comprised CD4+ or CD8+ T cells sorted from blood, sampled in a trial of the OX40 agonist ivuxolimab. The TCR comes from an adult with an advanced solid tumor such as melanoma, head and neck, liver or kidney cancer. CDR3 in DNA: TGTGCCAGTAGTCCGGGACAGGGGTTCAATGAGCAGTTCTTC. It is translated as CASSPGQGFNEQFF.